The 2 T cell receptor beta chains below were found in one sample sequenced in a study of T cell responses to AZD1222 COVID-19 vaccine (dated by TCRdb to the early 2020s). The library was produced with the immunoSEQ multiplex PCR assay. As stored in TCRdb, this immuneACCESS dataset retains in-frame rearrangements with V and J assigned. A fraction of the clones does not appear; measured against another copy, unresolved V genes explain less than half of the discrepancy, and the remainder lacks a known reason. Counted in this sample were approximately 100,000 clones; about 87% of them appeared once. The ten largest clones represent 3% to 3.5% of the sample. What this sample's time point label stands for: baseline before first vaccination. The starting material was peripheral blood, obtained on day 0 of AZD1222 vaccination. These receptor sequences come from an adult in good health.

This clone was counted once. The rearrangement joins TRBV3-1 (or the pseudogene TRBV3-2) to TRBJ2-5; tentative D call: TRBD2 (5 bases). Germline V gene lookup returns CDR1 LGHDT and CDR2 YNNKEL (reference sequence). The germline V and J ends were trimmed by 7 bases and 4 bases, with 13 bases remaining between them. This CDR3 is 13 amino acids long. The CDR3 bases are TGTGCCAGCATCTCGATACGGGGAGAGACCCAGTACTTC. Translating it yields CASISIRGETQYF.

The rearrangement links TRBV9 to TRBJ1-6, with TRBD1 matching 9 bases. V trimming: 4 bases; J trimming: 9 bases; junction bases outside the gene matches: 8. Germline CDR1 is SGDLS and CDR2 is YYNGEE. This CDR3 has 15 residues. CDR3 region: CASSSRTGAGSPLHF. CDR3 sequence (DNA): TGTGCCAGCAGCTCCCGGACAGGGGCGGGTTCACCCCTCCACTTT. Looking up the rest from reference TRBV9 and TRBJ1-6 gives the full variable domain: DSGVTQTPKHLITATGQRVTLRCSPRSGDLSVYWYQQSLDQGLQFLIQYYNGEERAKGNILERFSAQQFPDLHSELNLSSLELGDSALYFCASSSRTGAGSPLHFGNGTRLTVT.